This T cell receptor (beta chain) came from a study of shared clonotypes between healthy human individuals. Study background: The study used three CD4 naive, three CD4 memory, two CD8 naive and one CD8 memory plate per donor. Study-wide results and limits: Memory subsets generally showed lower estimated richness than naive subsets.

Germline V gives CDR1 SNHLY, CDR2 FYNNEI. The V and J ends lost 6 bases and 3 bases respectively, with 11 bases between them. The CDR3 is made up of 14 amino acids. Execution of the assay was at deep level. Profiled with immunoSEQ multiplex PCR; TCRdb holds only in-frame clones, not every one. There are 1 million to 1.3 million clones in the sample; 78% occur only once, and 0.5% to 0.65% lies in the top ten. Comment on this clone: Its antigen remains unidentified.

The donors were adults (healthy and HIV-negative) with no recent acute infections or vaccinations. V usage is TRBV2 and J usage is TRBJ2-2, with a weak D call TRBD1 (6 bases). The specimen sequenced was memory CD4+ T cells from PBMCs. The sample's subset: CD45RA-negative fraction. This sequence was found in a man younger than 30 in good health. Some clones in this sample may be carry-over from other donors' samples. CDR3 loop: CASREDSYTGELFF. CDR3 nucleotides: TGTGCCAGCAGAGAGGACAGCTACACCGGGGAGCTGTTTTTT.